This TCR beta chain was sequenced during a study of blood T cells in healthy people across ages. Whole-study findings and limits: Investigators viewed diversity estimates from one million T cells as underestimates, the study reported. Across the age range, TCR beta diversity per million T cells fell in a roughly linear way.

The CDR3 has 13 amino acids. Deletions cut 7 bases from V and 2 bases from J, with 8 bases between. Germline assignment: CDR1 ENHRY and CDR2 SYGVKD. A J-beta primer mix and a sample-barcoded 5' primer were used in a second PCR of about 6 to 12 cycles. TCRdb reanalysed the 5' RACE reads using MiXCR and keeps one entry per CDR3 protein. This sample yields fewer than 900,000 distinct CDR3 sequences, of which 35% to 45% are seen a single time; about 20% belongs to the top ten. Remarks on this clonotype: Its antigen is unknown.

Sequenced: blood. The clonotype originates from a woman between 55 and 75 years old in good health. V and J are TRBV10-3 and TRBJ2-2; unclear D gene. CDR3 sequence reads: CAITPENTGELFF. In DNA, the CDR3 is TGTGCCATCACCCCGGAAAACACCGGGGAGCTGTTTTTT.